The 14 T cell receptor beta chains reported below all come from one sample, sequenced in a study of T cells in Graves' hyperthyroidism and ophthalmopathy (dated by TCRdb to between 2018 and 2021). The library was made by multiplex PCR. TCRdb shows the sequencer as Illumina HiSeq 2000. Amplification of TCR beta CDR3 regions was carried out from RNA transcripts. A first-round RT-PCR of the TCR CDR3 used the HTBI primer set with the Qiagen OneStep RT-PCR kit. The public reads were run again by TCRdb, first through fastp at Q25 and then through MiXCR, and only productive beta chains were kept. For every CDR3 protein sequence, its rows merge into one entry that carries the most common genes and DNA. For this sample there are approximately 610,000 distinct CDR3 sequences; about a sixth appear just once. Approximately 18% of the sample rests with the top ten. Specimen: blood. These receptors were taken from a woman between 18 and 30 years old with Graves' hyperthyroidism.

This clonotype was counted ten times or more. This rearrangement joins TRBV12-3 or TRBV12-4 to TRBJ1-2; D may be TRBD1 (6 bases). Trimming stripped 9 bases from V and 4 bases from J, with 21 bases between. The CDR3 consists of 15 residues. CDR3 DNA sequence: TGTGCCAGACCCCTAGAGACAGGCGAGACCTATGGCTACACCTTC. As protein: CARPLETGETYGYTF.

This clonotype was picked up many times. The chain recombines TRBV7-6 with TRBJ1-1; D may be TRBD1 (5 bases). The CDR3 runs to 14 residues. Germline CDR1 and CDR2: SGHVS and FNYEAQ. V lost 5 bases to trimming and J lost 1 base, with 11 bases between them. The chain's CDR3 is CASSPDGANTEAFF. The CDR3 bases are TGTGCCAGCAGCCCCGACGGGGCGAACACTGAAGCTTTCTTT.

The V call is TRBV24-1, the J call TRBJ2-3, with 9 bases that match TRBD2. CDR3 length equals 15 residues. Germline V gene sequence: CDR1 KGHDR, CDR2 SFDVKD. V shed 5 bases, J shed 5 bases, and the junction held 7 bases outside the gene matches. DNA of the CDR3: TGTGCCACCAGTGGACGCGGGAGGGTTGGAGATACGCAGTATTTT. This encodes CATSGRGRVGDTQYF.

The chain recombines TRBV5-1 with TRBJ2-5; D not resolved. Trimming shortened V by 2 bases and J by 5 bases, and 10 bases separated the two germline ends. In germline, CDR1 is SGHRS, CDR2 YFSETQ. This CDR3 has 13 residues. CDR3 sequence reads: CASSFEKLETQYF. CDR3 nucleotides: TGCGCCAGCAGCTTCGAGAAACTGGAGACCCAGTACTTC.

In its sample, this clonotype was seen a few times. CDR3 region: CASSPRGRPTYEQYF. CDR3 bases: TGTGCCAGTAGCCCCAGGGGCCGTCCTACCTACGAGCAGTACTTC. The J gene is TRBJ2-7, the V gene TRBV19; D perhaps matches TRBD1 (6 bases). Germline lookup yields CDR1 LNHDA and CDR2 SQIVND (reference sequence). The ends were cut back, 6 bases at V and 2 bases at J, with 17 bases in the middle. The CDR3 length is 15 residues.

This clonotype was seen a few times. The rearrangement joins TRBV9 to TRBJ2-3; D gene ambiguous. This CDR3 has 14 amino acids. Trimming removed 0 bases at V and 3 bases at J, with 8 bases between. CDR1 and CDR2 (germline): SGDLS, YYNGEE. The CDR3 coding sequence is TGTGCCAGCAGCGTAGACTCGATGACAGATACGCAGTATTTT. Residues: CASSVDSMTDTQYF.

This clonotype appeared a single time. The gene calls are TRBV16 and TRBJ1-2, with D unresolved. The CDR3 is made up of 13 amino acids. Germline loops: CDR1 KGHSY, CDR2 FQNENV. Trimming removed 7 bases from V and 7 bases from J, with 16 bases in between. CDR3 coding DNA: TGTGCCAGCACCAGTCAGTGGAAAAGTGGCTACACCTTC. It yields the protein CASTSQWKSGYTF.

The rearrangement links TRBV10-2 to TRBJ1-1; no definite D call. Germline V CDR1 and CDR2: WSHSY, SAAADI. Trimming removed 2 bases at V and 7 bases at J, with 8 bases between. This CDR3 spans 12 amino acids. The CDR3 region has the DNA TGCGCCAGCAGTGAGGCAGCTGATGAAGCTTTCTTT. Residues: CASSEAADEAFF.

This clonotype appeared many times. This sequence joins TRBV12-3 or TRBV12-4 and TRBJ2-5, with D maybe TRBD1 (5 bases). V dropped 3 bases and J dropped 3 bases, with 8 bases sitting between them. The CDR3 contains 13 residues. This CDR3 reads CASSFTGKETQYF. CDR3 nucleotides: TGTGCCAGCAGTTTTACAGGAAAAGAGACCCAGTACTTC.

This chain joins TRBV11-3 and TRBJ2-2, with 10 bases aligning to TRBD1. The CDR3 contains 18 residues. Germline V CDR1 and CDR2: SGHNT, YENEEA. The ends lost 7 bases at V and 0 bases at J; junction bases unmatched: 11. CDR3 protein: CASTSPRDRGTNTGELFF. CDR3 nucleotide sequence: TGTGCCAGCACCAGCCCCCGGGACAGGGGTACGAACACCGGGGAGCTGTTTTTT. Full variable domain (missing parts from reference TRBV11-3 and TRBJ2-2): EAGVVQSPRYKIIEKKQPVAFWCNPISGHNTLYWYLQNLGQGPELLIRYENEEAVDDSQLPKDRFSAERLKGVDSTLKIQPAELGDSAVYLCASTSPRDRGTNTGELFFGEGSRLTVL.

This clonotype was counted many times. This sequence joins TRBV12-3 or TRBV12-4 and TRBJ2-7; 9 bases match TRBD2. Losses at the gene ends were 4 bases for V and 3 bases for J; bases not matched to a gene: 7. CDR3 size: 15 residues. The CDR3 nucleotides are TGTGCCAGCAGTTGGTTAGGGACTAGCAGCTACGAGCAGTACTTC. It translates to CASSWLGTSSYEQYF.

This clonotype was recorded once. This chain joins TRBV6-1 and TRBJ1-5; maybe TRBD1 (6 bases). The CDR3 spans 15 residues. The germline gives CDR1 MNHNS, CDR2 SASEGT. V shed 10 bases and J shed 5 bases, with 21 bases lying between them. In DNA form, the CDR3 reads TGTGCCATTGGCCCTGGGGGCAGCCGGTATCAGCCCCAGCATTTT. This codes for CAIGPGGSRYQPQHF.

This clonotype was seen a handful of times. This sequence joins TRBV10-3 and TRBJ2-2, with TRBD1 matching 8 bases. The CDR3 loop spans 15 amino acids. Germline V gene sequence: CDR1 ENHRY, CDR2 SYGVKD. J gave up 1 base and V 2 bases, and 0 bases lay outside the gene matches. The CDR3 DNA is TGTGCCATCAGTGAGGGACAGGGGAACACCGGGGAGCTGTTTTTT. Amino acids: CAISEGQGNTGELFF.

The V and J genes are TRBV7-9 and TRBJ1-4; D is ambiguous. Germline V lookup: CDR1 SEHNR, CDR2 FQNEAQ (reference sequence). The germline V and J ends were trimmed by 10 bases and 4 bases, with 7 bases remaining between them. The CDR3 has 11 amino acids. The CDR3 sequence is CATRGNEKLFF. The CDR3 DNA is TGTGCCACTCGGGGTAATGAAAAACTGTTTTTT.